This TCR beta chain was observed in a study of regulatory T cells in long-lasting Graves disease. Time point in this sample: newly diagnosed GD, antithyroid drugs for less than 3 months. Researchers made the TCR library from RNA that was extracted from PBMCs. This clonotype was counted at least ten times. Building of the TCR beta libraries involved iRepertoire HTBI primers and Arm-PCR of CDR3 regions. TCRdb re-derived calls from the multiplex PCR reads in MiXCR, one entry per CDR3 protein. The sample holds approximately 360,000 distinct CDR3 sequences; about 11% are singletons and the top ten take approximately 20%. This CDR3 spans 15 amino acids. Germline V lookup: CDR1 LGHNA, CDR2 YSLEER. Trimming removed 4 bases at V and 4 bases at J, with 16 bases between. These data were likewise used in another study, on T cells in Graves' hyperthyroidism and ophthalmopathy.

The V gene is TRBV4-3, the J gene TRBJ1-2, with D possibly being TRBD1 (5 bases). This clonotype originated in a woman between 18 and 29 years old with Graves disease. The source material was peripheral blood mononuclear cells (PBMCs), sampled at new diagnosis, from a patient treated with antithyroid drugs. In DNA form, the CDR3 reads TGCGCCAGCAGCCCTTCTGTGACAGCCATCTATGGCTACACCTTC. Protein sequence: CASSPSVTAIYGYTF.